This note documents a single TCR beta chain sequence. This clone came up once. This clone's antigen is unknown. No much larger clonotype is one base removed from it; base qualities were not supplied. In the paper's terms, the time point label means: baseline before first vaccination. The vaccinee samples were drawn from two UK trials, COV001 and COV002, one of which was a single-blind randomized controlled phase 2/3 trial testing AZD1222 (ChAdOx1 nCoV-19) in healthy adults. For TCRbeta chain sequencing, PBMC samples were collected from trial participants at day 0 and at day 28 after the second dose. Reading from cysteine to phenylalanine, the CDR3 counts 13 amino acids. Only the CDR3 portion is preserved as DNA: 39 bases, with reading frame beginning at the first base. CDR1 MNHEY and CDR2 SVGAGI were looked up in the germline V gene. Trimming takes 6 bases off V and 5 bases off J; junction bases not matched to a gene: 6.

The entry originates in a study of T cell responses to AZD1222 COVID-19 vaccine (dated by TCRdb to about 2021). For the study in its entirety: AZD1222 recipients with second doses at about 4 weeks or about 12 weeks were pooled, because spike-specific TCR depth and breadth did not differ between schedules. Trial participants were enrolled by age into 18-55, 56-69 and 70-plus year subgroups, with roughly 160, 29 and 62 TCR-sequenced participants respectively. A total of around 240 trial participants underwent TCR sequencing, of whom roughly 210 received two doses of AZD1222 and about 26 received two doses of the MenACWY control vaccine.

What the research found in general, with its limitations: Participants were mostly white British, with more females than males. The authors suggested clonal diversity may have been underestimated. No day 14 peak-response samples were available, so repertoires were characterized only after the peak T cell response. Conclusions about previously exposed vaccinees are limited because only six or seven AZD1222 recipients were SARS-CoV-2 seropositive at baseline. Nearly half of unique spike-specific TCRs reportedly recognized epitopes outside regions mutated in the B.1.351 and B.1.1.7 variants. Spike-specific TCR breadth and depth rose significantly after two AZD1222 doses compared with day 0 and with MenACWY recipients. Vaccine-associated CD4 TCRs spanned the whole spike protein, with dominant responses in regions 160-218 and 743-854. The 56-69-year group was small, and its depth increase did not reach significance, likely because of low power.

The CDR3 regions of human TCRbeta chains were analyzed by immunosequencing. The authors' pipeline ran thus. TCRs in the repertoires were matched against a reference library of SARS-CoV-2-specific TCRs that had been generated with the MIRA antigen-specificity platform. Breadth meant the fraction of unique TCRs that were SARS-CoV-2-associated, whereas depth meant the fraction of total T cells that were SARS-CoV-2-associated. Using the MIRA data, every spike-specific TCR was mapped to the spike region that the TCR reacted to and assigned to either a CD4 or a CD8 class. Log10-transformed breadth and depth values were compared by one-way ANOVA with Sidak's multiple comparisons tests. Entries here come from immuneACCESS through TCRdb and include only in-frame sequences with V and J called. Some clones fail to appear in such tables; in the studies checked, an unresolved V gene covers under half of the shortfall, and the cause of the remainder is unknown. The V and J calls and clone size were taken over from that table, and D and trimming were inferred from the DNA. The sample contains approximately 30,000 clones, around 80% of them found a single time. The ten largest account for approximately 5% of the sample.

The chain couples TRBV6-5 to TRBJ2-5, with 7 middle bases fitting TRBD1. Sequencing used peripheral blood, obtained on day 0 of AZD1222 vaccination. The receptor was derived from an adult in good health. The CDR3 loop reads CASRARGSETQYF. The nucleotides read TGTGCCAGCAGGGCCAGGGGGAGCGAGACCCAGTACTTC.